What follows are 19 T cell receptor beta chains derived from one specimen sequenced in a study of cytomegalovirus exposure and HLA in healthy donors. PCR used 60 Vbeta primers and 13 Jbeta primers. Assay used: immunoSEQ multiplex PCR; TCRdb lists only in-frame clones, some missing. The data contain approximately 170,000 clones, over 75% of them singletons. Sequences were obtained from PBMCs. The receptors come from a male donor in good health and CMV-seronegative.

This chain joins TRBV5-1 and TRBJ2-2, with a tentative D call TRBD1 (5 bases). The CDR3 has 14 amino acids. Germline-derived CDR1 and CDR2 are SGHRS and YFSETQ. Trimming took 4 bases from V and 5 from J, leaving 12 bases between them. The CDR3 loop reads CASSVRQKTGELFF. CDR3 bases: TGCGCCAGCAGCGTCCGACAGAAAACCGGGGAGCTGTTTTTT.

The chain uses TRBV9 and TRBJ2-7; 8 bases fit TRBD2. The germline V gene encodes CDR1 SGDLS and CDR2 YYNGEE. CDR3 length: 14 amino acids. The V gene end was trimmed by 0 bases and the J gene end by 2 bases; junction bases not matched to a gene: 1. The CDR3 reads CASSVGGGTYEQYF. Written as DNA, the CDR3 is TGTGCCAGCAGCGTAGGCGGGGGGACCTACGAGCAGTACTTC.

The chain recombines TRBV20-1 with TRBJ2-7; TRBD1 matches at 7 bases. CDR3 length: 11 amino acids. V lost 7 bases to trimming and J lost 9 bases; unmatched junction nucleotides: 9. Germline V gives CDR1 DFQATT, CDR2 SNEGSKA (reference sequence). In DNA, the CDR3 is TGCAGTGGGGGGACCCCAGGGGGGCAGTACTTC. Translation gives CSGGTPGGQYF.

The chain carries TRBV5-1 and TRBJ1-2, with 9 bases fitting TRBD1. Losses at the gene ends were 0 bases for V and 3 bases for J; bases not matched to a gene: 0. The CDR3 has 14 amino acids. Germline V gene lookup returns CDR1 SGHRS and CDR2 YFSETQ. The CDR3 loop is CASSLGQGDYGYTF. The CDR3 coding sequence is TGCGCCAGCAGCTTGGGACAGGGGGACTATGGCTACACCTTC.

This clone came up once. This chain links TRBV7-9 with TRBJ2-1, with D possibly TRBD2 on 5 matching bases. CDR1 SEHNR and CDR2 FQNEAQ come from the germline V gene (reference sequence). V was shortened by 5 bases and J by 2 bases, with 7 bases between the two germline ends. The CDR3 contains 13 residues. CDR3 residues: CASSLGAYNEQFF. As DNA, the CDR3 is TGTGCCAGCAGCCTCGGGGCCTACAATGAGCAGTTCTTC.

The chain joins TRBV19 to TRBJ2-3; the D is unclear. Trimming took off 4 bases at V and 1 base at J, with 12 bases between the two ends. The CDR3 has 15 residues. CDR1 and CDR2 from the germline V gene are LNHDA and SQIVND (reference sequence). CDR3 amino acids: CASSTSLRGTDTQYF. CDR3 sequence (DNA): TGTGCCAGTAGTACTTCTCTACGGGGCACAGATACGCAGTATTTT.

The rearrangement uses TRBV5-1 and TRBJ1-2; D not resolved. Trimming removed 0 bases from V and 8 bases from J, with 8 bases in between. CDR3 length: 12 amino acids. Germline V CDR1 and CDR2: SGHRS, YFSETQ. CDR3 residues: CASSLGSGGYTF. The CDR3 coding sequence is TGCGCCAGCAGCTTGGGCTCAGGAGGCTACACCTTC.

The count of this clone is one. The chain carries TRBV29-1 and TRBJ2-3; 9 bases align to TRBD2. V was clipped by 2 bases and J by 6 bases; unmatched bases: 6. This CDR3 has 14 amino acids. From germline, CDR1 is SQVTM and CDR2 ANQGSEA. This CDR3 reads CSVEYSGGFDTQYF. DNA of the CDR3: TGCAGCGTTGAATATAGCGGGGGTTTCGATACGCAGTATTTT.

V is TRBV9 and J is TRBJ2-7, with a possible D match to TRBD1 (5 bases). The V gene's germline CDR1 is SGDLS and CDR2 YYNGEE. With 0 bases removed from V and 2 bases from J, the gap between germline ends came to 9 bases. The CDR3 consists of 14 residues. The CDR3 DNA is TGTGCCAGCAGCGTAGATAACAGGCCCTACGAGCAGTACTTC. Encoded protein: CASSVDNRPYEQYF.

This clone has at least ten counts. The CDR3 region has the DNA TGTGCTACTCAAGGGAGGCAAGACTTTAATTCACCCCTCCACTTT. This gives the protein CATQGRQDFNSPLHF. The V call is TRBV6-5, the J call TRBJ1-6; D is ambiguous. The CDR3 sequence is 15 residues long. Germline V gives CDR1 MNHEY, CDR2 SVGAGI.

The chain carries TRBV5-1 and TRBJ2-5, with TRBD1 identical over 8 bases. This CDR3 comprises 14 residues. Germline V CDR1 and CDR2: SGHRS, YFSETQ. V trimming: 4 bases; J trimming: 3 bases; junction bases outside the gene matches: 5. The CDR3 here is CASSIDRGEETQYF. In DNA form, the CDR3 reads TGCGCCAGCAGCATTGACAGGGGAGAAGAGACCCAGTACTTC.

CDR3: CASSQPLTRGRNQPQHF. The CDR3 bases are TGCGCCAGCAGCCAACCACTAACCAGGGGACGCAATCAGCCCCAGCATTTT. The chain joins TRBV4-1 to TRBJ1-5; D is perhaps TRBD1 (6 bases). CDR1 MGHRA and CDR2 YSYEKL come from the germline V gene. V lost 2 bases and J lost 2, with 16 bases in between. The length of the CDR3 is 17 residues.

The V call is TRBV6-5, the J call TRBJ1-6; D is possibly TRBD1 (6 bases). The CDR3 length is 12 residues. The germline CDR1 and CDR2 sequences are MNHEY and SVGAGI. V gave up 2 bases and J gave up 12 bases, with 8 bases separating them. DNA of the CDR3: TGTGCCAGCAGTTACGCCAGGGGACCCCTCCACTTT. Translation: CASSYARGPLHF.

The chain employs TRBV5-1 and TRBJ2-3; 11 positions agree with TRBD2. CDR1 and CDR2 from the germline V gene are SGHRS and YFSETQ. Trimming cost V 1 base and J 1 base; bases outside gene matches: 5. This CDR3 region has 17 residues. CDR3 DNA: TGCGCCAGCAGCTTGCCTAGCGGGGGGCCTGGCACAGATACGCAGTATTTT. Encoded protein: CASSLPSGGPGTDTQYF.

V and J are TRBV10-3 and TRBJ1-1; D gene ambiguous. V was cut by 7 bases and J by 3 bases, with 12 bases left in between. The CDR3 contains 13 residues. Germline loops: CDR1 ENHRY, CDR2 SYGVKD. CDR3 nucleotides: TGTGCCATCATGACTCAAACGGACACTGAAGCTTTCTTT. The encoded protein is CAIMTQTDTEAFF.

The rearrangement joins TRBV21-1 to TRBJ1-1. TRBV21-1 is a listed pseudogene. CDR3 size: 16 residues. The DNA for the CDR3 is TGTGCCAGCAGCACACCATTTCAGGGAGGCTGGACTGAAGCTTTCTTT. It is translated as CASSTPFQGGWTEAFF.

The rearrangement joins TRBV7-9 to TRBJ1-1, with TRBD1 matching 9 bases. With 5 bases clipped from V and 3 bases from J, the junction kept 7 bases outside the gene matches. Per the germline V gene, CDR1 is SEHNR and CDR2 is FQNEAQ (reference sequence). The CDR3 loop spans 15 amino acids. The CDR3 spells CASSAPGTGYTEAFF. In DNA form, the CDR3 reads TGTGCCAGCAGCGCCCCCGGGACAGGGTACACTGAAGCTTTCTTT.

This clone appeared a few times. The genes are TRBV11-2 and TRBJ2-1, with 10 positions matching TRBD2. The CDR3 totals 15 residues. The J segment lost 12 bases and the V segment lost 1 base, leaving 9 bases of the junction unmatched. The V gene's germline CDR1 is SGHAT and CDR2 FQNNGV. CDR3 residues: CASSLGTSGVVGQFF. The CDR3 coding sequence is TGTGCCAGCAGCTTAGGCACTAGCGGGGTTGTGGGGCAGTTCTTC.

This clone showed up just once. The chain links TRBV6-6 to TRBJ1-3; no clear D gene. The CDR3 runs to 16 residues. V was clipped by 2 bases and J by 4 bases, with 15 bases between them. CDR1 is MNHNY and CDR2 is SVGAGI in the germline V gene (reference sequence). The CDR3 spells CASSYPHETGGNTIYF. Here the CDR3 DNA reads TGTGCCAGCAGTTACCCACACGAAACGGGAGGAAACACCATATATTTT.